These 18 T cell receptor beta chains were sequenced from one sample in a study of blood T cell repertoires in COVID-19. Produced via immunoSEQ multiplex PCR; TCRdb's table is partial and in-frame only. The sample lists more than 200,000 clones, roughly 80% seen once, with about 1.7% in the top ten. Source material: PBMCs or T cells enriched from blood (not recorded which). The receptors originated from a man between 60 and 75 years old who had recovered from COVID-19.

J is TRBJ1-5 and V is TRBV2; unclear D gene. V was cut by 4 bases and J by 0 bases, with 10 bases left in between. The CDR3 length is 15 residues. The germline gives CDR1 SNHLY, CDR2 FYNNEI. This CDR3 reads CASSGVSYSNQPQHF. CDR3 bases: TGTGCCAGCAGTGGAGTAAGCTATAGCAATCAGCCCCAGCATTTT. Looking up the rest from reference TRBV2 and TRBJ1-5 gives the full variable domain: EPEVTQTPSHQVTQMGQEVILRCVPISNHLYFYWYRQILGQKVEFLVSFYNNEISEKSEIFDDQFSVERPDGSNFTLKIRSTKLEDSAMYFCASSGVSYSNQPQHFGDGTRLSIL.

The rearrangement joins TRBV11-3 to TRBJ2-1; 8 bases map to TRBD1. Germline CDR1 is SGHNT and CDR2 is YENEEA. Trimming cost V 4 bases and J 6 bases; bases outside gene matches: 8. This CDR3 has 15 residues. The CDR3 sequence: CASSSRQGTSNEQFF. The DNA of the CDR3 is TGTGCCAGCAGCTCTAGACAGGGGACCAGCAATGAGCAGTTCTTC.

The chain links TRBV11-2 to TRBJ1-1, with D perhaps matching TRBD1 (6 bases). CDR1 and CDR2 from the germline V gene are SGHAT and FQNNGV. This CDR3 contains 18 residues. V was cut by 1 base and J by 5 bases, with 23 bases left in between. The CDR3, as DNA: TGTGCCAGCAGCTTAGCGAGTATAGGGGGGGGCGCGAGTACTGAAGCTTTCTTT. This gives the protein CASSLASIGGGASTEAFF.

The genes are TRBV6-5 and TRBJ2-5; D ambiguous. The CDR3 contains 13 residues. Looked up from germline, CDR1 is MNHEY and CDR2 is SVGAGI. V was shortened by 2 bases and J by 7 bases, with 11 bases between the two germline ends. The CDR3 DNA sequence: TGTGCCAGCAGTTACGTTGGGCAGTCGACCCAGTACTTC. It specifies CASSYVGQSTQYF.

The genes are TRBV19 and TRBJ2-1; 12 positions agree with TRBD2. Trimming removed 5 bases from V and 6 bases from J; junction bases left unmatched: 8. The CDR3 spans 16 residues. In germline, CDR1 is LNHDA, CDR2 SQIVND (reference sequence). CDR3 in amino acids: CASSPARTSGANEQFF. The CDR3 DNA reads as TGTGCCAGTAGTCCCGCCAGGACTAGCGGGGCCAATGAGCAGTTCTTC.

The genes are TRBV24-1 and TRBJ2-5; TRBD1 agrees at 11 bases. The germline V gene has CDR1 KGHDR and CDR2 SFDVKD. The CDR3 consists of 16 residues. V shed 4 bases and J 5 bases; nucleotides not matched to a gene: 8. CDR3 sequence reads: CATSEEGTGGGETQYF. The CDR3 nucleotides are TGTGCCACCAGTGAGGAGGGGACAGGGGGAGGGGAGACCCAGTACTTC.

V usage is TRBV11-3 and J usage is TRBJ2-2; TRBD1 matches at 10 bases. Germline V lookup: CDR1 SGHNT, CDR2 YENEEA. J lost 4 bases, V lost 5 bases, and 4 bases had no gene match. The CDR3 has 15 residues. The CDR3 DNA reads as TGTGCCAGCAGCCGGGGACAGGGGCGCACCGGGGAGCTGTTTTTT. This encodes CASSRGQGRTGELFF.

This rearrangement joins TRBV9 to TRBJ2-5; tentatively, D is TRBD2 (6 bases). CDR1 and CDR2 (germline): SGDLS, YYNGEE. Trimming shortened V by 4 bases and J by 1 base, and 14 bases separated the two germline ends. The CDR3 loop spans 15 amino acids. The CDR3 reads CASSPRGGVQETQYF. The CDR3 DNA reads TGTGCCAGCAGCCCCCGGGGCGGGGTCCAAGAGACCCAGTACTTC.

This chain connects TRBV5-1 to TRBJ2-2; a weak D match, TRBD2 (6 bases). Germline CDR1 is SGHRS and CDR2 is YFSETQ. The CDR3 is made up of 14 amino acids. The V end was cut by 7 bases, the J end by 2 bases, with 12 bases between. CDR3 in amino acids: CASCKDYNTGELFF. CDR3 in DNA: TGCGCCAGCTGCAAGGACTACAACACCGGGGAGCTGTTTTTT. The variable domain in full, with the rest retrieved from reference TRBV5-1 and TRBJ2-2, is KAGVTQTPRYLIKTRGQQVTLSCSPISGHRSVSWYQQTPGQGLQFLFEYFSETQRNKGNFPGRFSGRQFSNSRSEMNVSTLELGDSALYLCASCKDYNTGELFFGEGSRLTVL.

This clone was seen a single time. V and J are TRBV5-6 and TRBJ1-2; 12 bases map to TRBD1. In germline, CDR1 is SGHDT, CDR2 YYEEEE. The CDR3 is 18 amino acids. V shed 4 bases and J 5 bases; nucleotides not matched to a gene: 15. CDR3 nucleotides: TGTGCCAGCAGCCGAAGGTATCTCGGGACAGGGGGCTTATATGGCTACACCTTC. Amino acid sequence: CASSRRYLGTGGLYGYTF. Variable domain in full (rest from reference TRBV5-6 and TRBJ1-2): DAGVTQSPTHLIKTRGQQVTLRCSPKSGHDTVSWYQQALGQGPQFIFQYYEEEERQRGNFPDRFSGHQFPNYSSELNVNALLLGDSALYLCASSRRYLGTGGLYGYTFGSGTRLTVV.

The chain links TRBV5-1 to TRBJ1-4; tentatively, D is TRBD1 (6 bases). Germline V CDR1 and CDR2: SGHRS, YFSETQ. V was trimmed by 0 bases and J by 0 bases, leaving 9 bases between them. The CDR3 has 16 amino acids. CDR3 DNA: TGCGCCAGCAGCTTGGCCAGGGGCCCAACTAATGAAAAACTGTTTTTT. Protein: CASSLARGPTNEKLFF.

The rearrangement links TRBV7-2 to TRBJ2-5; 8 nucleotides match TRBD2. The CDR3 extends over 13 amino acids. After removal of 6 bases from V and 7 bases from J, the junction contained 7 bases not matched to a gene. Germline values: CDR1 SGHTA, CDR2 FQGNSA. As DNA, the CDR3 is TGTGCCAGCAGTTATATCGGGGGGGCGACCCAGTACTTC. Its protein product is CASSYIGGATQYF.

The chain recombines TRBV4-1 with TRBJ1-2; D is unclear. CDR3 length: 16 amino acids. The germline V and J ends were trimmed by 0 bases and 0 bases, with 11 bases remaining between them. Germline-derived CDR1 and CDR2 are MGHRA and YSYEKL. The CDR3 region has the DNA TGCGCCAGCAGCCAAGATGCAGGCAGGTCTAACTATGGCTACACCTTC. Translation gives CASSQDAGRSNYGYTF.

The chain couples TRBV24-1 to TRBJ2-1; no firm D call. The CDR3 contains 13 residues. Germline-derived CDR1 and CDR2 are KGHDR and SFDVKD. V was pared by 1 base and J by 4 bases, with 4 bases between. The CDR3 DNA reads TGTGCCACCAGTGATTTACAATACAATGAGCAGTTCTTC. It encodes CATSDLQYNEQFF.

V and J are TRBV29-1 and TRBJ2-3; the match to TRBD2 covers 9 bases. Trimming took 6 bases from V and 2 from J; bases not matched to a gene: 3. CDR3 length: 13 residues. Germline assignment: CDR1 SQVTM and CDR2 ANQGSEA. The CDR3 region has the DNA TGCAGCGTGCGGGGGGGAGCCACAGATACGCAGTATTTT. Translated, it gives CSVRGGATDTQYF.

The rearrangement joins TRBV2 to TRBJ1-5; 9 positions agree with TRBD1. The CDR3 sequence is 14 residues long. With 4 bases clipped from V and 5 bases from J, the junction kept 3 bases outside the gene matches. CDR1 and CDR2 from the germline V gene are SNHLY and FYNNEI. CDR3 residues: CASSGGTGYQPQHF. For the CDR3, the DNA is TGTGCCAGCAGTGGCGGGACAGGGTATCAGCCCCAGCATTTT.

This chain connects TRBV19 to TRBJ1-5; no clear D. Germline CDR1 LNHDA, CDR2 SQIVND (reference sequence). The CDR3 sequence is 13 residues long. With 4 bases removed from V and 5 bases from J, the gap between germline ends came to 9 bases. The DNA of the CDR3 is TGTGCCAGTAGTACAGGTGGCGATCAGCCCCAGCATTTT. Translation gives CASSTGGDQPQHF.

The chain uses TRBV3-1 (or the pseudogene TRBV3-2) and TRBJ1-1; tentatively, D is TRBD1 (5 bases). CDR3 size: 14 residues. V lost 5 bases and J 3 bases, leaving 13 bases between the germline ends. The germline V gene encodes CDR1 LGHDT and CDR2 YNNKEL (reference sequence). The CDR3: CASSWGPGYTEAFF. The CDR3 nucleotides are TGTGCCAGCAGCTGGGGCCCGGGCTACACTGAAGCTTTCTTT.